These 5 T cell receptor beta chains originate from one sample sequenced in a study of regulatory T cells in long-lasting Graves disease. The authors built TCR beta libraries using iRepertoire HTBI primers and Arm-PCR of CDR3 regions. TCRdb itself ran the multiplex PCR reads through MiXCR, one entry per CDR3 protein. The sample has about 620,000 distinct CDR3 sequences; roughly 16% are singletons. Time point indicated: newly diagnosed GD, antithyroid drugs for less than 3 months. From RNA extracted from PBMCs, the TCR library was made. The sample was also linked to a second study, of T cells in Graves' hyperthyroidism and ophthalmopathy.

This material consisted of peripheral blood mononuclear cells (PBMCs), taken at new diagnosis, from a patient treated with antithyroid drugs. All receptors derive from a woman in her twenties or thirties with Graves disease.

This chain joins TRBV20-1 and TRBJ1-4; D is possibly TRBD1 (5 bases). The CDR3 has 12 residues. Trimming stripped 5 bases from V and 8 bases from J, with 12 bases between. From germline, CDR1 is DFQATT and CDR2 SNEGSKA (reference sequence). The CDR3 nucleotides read TGCAGTGCTGGTCCGGGGGAGGAAAAACTGTTTTTT. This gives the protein CSAGPGEEKLFF.

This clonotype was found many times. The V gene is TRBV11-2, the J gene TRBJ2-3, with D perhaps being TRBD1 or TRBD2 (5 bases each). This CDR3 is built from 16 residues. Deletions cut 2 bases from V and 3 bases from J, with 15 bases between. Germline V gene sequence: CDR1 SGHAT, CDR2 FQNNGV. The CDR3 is CASSLNQGWRTDTQYF. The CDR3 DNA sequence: TGTGCCAGCAGCTTAAATCAGGGTTGGAGGACAGATACGCAGTATTTT.

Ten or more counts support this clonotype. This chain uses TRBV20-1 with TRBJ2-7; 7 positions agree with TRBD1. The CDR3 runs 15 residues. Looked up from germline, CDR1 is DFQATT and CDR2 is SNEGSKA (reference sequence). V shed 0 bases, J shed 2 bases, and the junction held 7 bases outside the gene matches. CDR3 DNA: TGCAGTGCTAGAGATTACAGGGGTGTAACCTACGAGCAGTACTTC. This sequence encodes CSARDYRGVTYEQYF.

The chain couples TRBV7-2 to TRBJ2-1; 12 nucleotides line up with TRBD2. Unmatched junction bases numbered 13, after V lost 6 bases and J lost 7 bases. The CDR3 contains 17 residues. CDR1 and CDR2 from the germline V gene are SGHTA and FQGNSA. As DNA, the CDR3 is TGTGCCAGCAGGGACCCTAGCGGGAGGGCTCGCAGGAATGAGCAGTTCTTC. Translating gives CASRDPSGRARRNEQFF.

Here the CDR3 DNA reads TGTGCCAGCAGTTCTCCCTGGGACGGGCGGCAAGAGACCCAGTACTTC. It codes for CASSSPWDGRQETQYF. This chain connects TRBV6-5 to TRBJ2-5; D assignment may be TRBD1 or TRBD2 (5 bases each). The CDR3 is made up of 16 amino acids. With 4 bases removed from V and 2 bases from J, the gap between germline ends came to 17 bases. Germline values: CDR1 MNHEY, CDR2 SVGAGI.